Listed below are T cell receptor beta chains from one sample, sequenced in a study of blood T cell repertoires in COVID-19. Sequencing used immunoSEQ multiplex PCR; TCRdb keeps in-frame clones, though not all of them. The profile shows 150,000 to 200,000 clones, about 81% of them singletons. Material: peripheral blood. All receptors derive from a man in his 60s with active or convalescent COVID-19. Both conserved end residues are part of each CDR3. Fields, in order: V gene, D gene, J gene, clone size, CDR3 DNA, CDR3 protein. D genes are given only for firm matches. Size is omitted from some rows. Given values are once, few, many or a class for expanded clones.

V gene: TRBV5-1; D gene: TRBD1; J gene: TRBJ2-7; clone size: .; CDR3 DNA: TGCGCCAGCAGCTTGGGGGCAGGGGGAGAGCAGTACTTC; CDR3 protein: CASSLGAGGEQYF
V gene: TRBV2; D gene: .; J gene: TRBJ2-5; clone size: .; CDR3 DNA: TGTGCCAGCAGTAGGAGCGGAAAAGAGACCCAGTACTTC; CDR3 protein: CASSRSGKETQYF
V gene: TRBV19; D gene: TRBD1; J gene: TRBJ2-2; clone size: .; CDR3 DNA: TGTGCCAGTAGTCCCCTCAAGGGGGCGGGCGGGGAGCTGTTTTTT; CDR3 protein: CASSPLKGAGGELFF
V gene: TRBV9; D gene: .; J gene: TRBJ2-1; clone size: once; CDR3 DNA: TGTGCCAGCAGCACGCACCCAACCGCGAATGAGCAGTTCTTC; CDR3 protein: CASSTHPTANEQFF
V gene: TRBV5-8; D gene: TRBD1; J gene: TRBJ1-4; clone size: .; CDR3 DNA: TGTGCCAGCAGCAGACAGGGGGGAAACCCTAGGCTGTTTTTT; CDR3 protein: CASSRQGGNPRLFF
V gene: TRBV6-5; D gene: .; J gene: TRBJ1-4; clone size: .; CDR3 DNA: TGTGCCAGCAGTTACCAGAATGAAAAACTGTTTTTT; CDR3 protein: CASSYQNEKLFF
V gene: TRBV7-3; D gene: TRBD1; J gene: TRBJ2-7; clone size: .; CDR3 DNA: TGTGCCAGCAGCTTAAAAGGGACAGAGACGCAGTACTTC; CDR3 protein: CASSLKGTETQYF
V gene: TRBV12-3/TRBV12-4; D gene: TRBD1; J gene: TRBJ1-5; clone size: few; CDR3 DNA: TGTGCCAGCAGGGGGACAGGCGATCAGCCCCAGCATTTT; CDR3 protein: CASRGTGDQPQHF
V gene: TRBV3-1/TRBV3-2; D gene: .; J gene: TRBJ2-2; clone size: .; CDR3 DNA: TGTGCCAGCAGCCAAGATGCAGGCACCGGGGAGCTGTTTTTT; CDR3 protein: CASSQDAGTGELFF
V gene: TRBV15; D gene: .; J gene: TRBJ1-2; clone size: .; CDR3 DNA: TGTGCCACCAGCAGTCGGGGGGATGGCTACACCTTC; CDR3 protein: CATSSRGDGYTF
V gene: TRBV5-5; D gene: .; J gene: TRBJ2-5; clone size: .; CDR3 DNA: TGTGCCAGCAGCTCTCAAGAGACCCAGTACTTC; CDR3 protein: CASSSQETQYF
V gene: TRBV7-3; D gene: TRBD2; J gene: TRBJ2-3; clone size: .; CDR3 DNA: TGTGCCAGCAGCGGTACGGGGGGGCAAACAGATACGCAGTATTTT; CDR3 protein: CASSGTGGQTDTQYF
V gene: TRBV14; D gene: .; J gene: TRBJ1-2; clone size: .; CDR3 DNA: TGTGCCAGCAGCCAAGCCAGTTTCTACTATGGCTACACCTTC; CDR3 protein: CASSQASFYYGYTF
V gene: TRBV11-2; D gene: .; J gene: TRBJ1-3; clone size: .; CDR3 DNA: TGTGCCAGCAGCTTAGAATTGAGGCCATCCTCTGGAAACACCATATATTTT; CDR3 protein: CASSLELRPSSGNTIYF
V gene: TRBV6-5; D gene: .; J gene: TRBJ1-1; clone size: .; CDR3 DNA: TGTGCCAGCAGTTACGGGACATTCACTGAAGCTTTCTTT; CDR3 protein: CASSYGTFTEAFF
V gene: TRBV4-1; D gene: .; J gene: TRBJ2-5; clone size: .; CDR3 DNA: TGCGCCAGCAGCCAAGAGGAGAGGGGGGAGACCCAGTACTTC; CDR3 protein: CASSQEERGETQYF
V gene: TRBV27; D gene: .; J gene: TRBJ2-5; clone size: .; CDR3 DNA: TGTGCCAGCAGGGGAACTAGTAGGGAGACCCAGTACTTC; CDR3 protein: CASRGTSRETQYF
V gene: TRBV3-1/TRBV3-2; D gene: TRBD1; J gene: TRBJ2-1; clone size: .; CDR3 DNA: TGTGCCAGCAGCCAAGCCCCCCGGACAGGGGGACCTGAGCAGTTCTTC; CDR3 protein: CASSQAPRTGGPEQFF
V gene: TRBV15; D gene: .; J gene: TRBJ1-1; clone size: .; CDR3 DNA: TGTGCCACCAGCGCGGTCAGATTGAACACTGAAGCTTTCTTT; CDR3 protein: CATSAVRLNTEAFF
V gene: TRBV18; D gene: TRBD2; J gene: TRBJ2-3; clone size: .; CDR3 DNA: TGTGCCAGCTCACCAAGGCTAGCGGGGGAGGTGGTCGATACGCAGTATTTT; CDR3 protein: CASSPRLAGEVVDTQYF
V gene: TRBV2; D gene: TRBD2; J gene: TRBJ2-1; clone size: .; CDR3 DNA: TGTGCCAGCATGCCTAGCGGGGGGGCCTACAATGAGCAGTTCTTC; CDR3 protein: CASMPSGGAYNEQFF
V gene: TRBV9; D gene: .; J gene: TRBJ2-1; clone size: .; CDR3 DNA: TGTGCCAGCAGCATAACAGGCCTGGGTTCCTACAATGAGCAGTTCTTC; CDR3 protein: CASSITGLGSYNEQFF